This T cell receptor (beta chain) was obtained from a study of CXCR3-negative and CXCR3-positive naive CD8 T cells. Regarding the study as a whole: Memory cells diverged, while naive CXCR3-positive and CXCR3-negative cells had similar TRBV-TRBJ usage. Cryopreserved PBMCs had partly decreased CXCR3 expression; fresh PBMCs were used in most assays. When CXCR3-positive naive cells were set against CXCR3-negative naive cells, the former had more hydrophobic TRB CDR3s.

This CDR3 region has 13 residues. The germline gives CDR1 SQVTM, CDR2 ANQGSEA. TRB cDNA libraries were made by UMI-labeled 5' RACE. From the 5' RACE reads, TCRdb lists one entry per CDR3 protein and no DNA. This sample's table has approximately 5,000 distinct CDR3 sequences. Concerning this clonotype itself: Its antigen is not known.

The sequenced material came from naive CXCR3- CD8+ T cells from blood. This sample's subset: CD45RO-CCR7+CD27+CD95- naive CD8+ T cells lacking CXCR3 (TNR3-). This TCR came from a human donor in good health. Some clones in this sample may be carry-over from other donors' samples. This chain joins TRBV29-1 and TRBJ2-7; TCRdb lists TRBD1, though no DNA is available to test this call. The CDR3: CSVLRGNSYEQYF.